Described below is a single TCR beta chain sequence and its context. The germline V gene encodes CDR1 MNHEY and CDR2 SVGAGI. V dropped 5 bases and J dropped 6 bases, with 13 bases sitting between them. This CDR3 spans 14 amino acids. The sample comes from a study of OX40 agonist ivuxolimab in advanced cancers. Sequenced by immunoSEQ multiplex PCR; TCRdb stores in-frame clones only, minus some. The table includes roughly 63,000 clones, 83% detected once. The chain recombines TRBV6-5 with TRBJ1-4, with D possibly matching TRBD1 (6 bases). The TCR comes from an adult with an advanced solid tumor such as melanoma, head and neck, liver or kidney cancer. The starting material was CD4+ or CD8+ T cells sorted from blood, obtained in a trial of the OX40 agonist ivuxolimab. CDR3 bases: TGTGCCAGCAGTACCAGGGGTCCGGATGAAAAACTGTTTTTT. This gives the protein CASSTRGPDEKLFF.